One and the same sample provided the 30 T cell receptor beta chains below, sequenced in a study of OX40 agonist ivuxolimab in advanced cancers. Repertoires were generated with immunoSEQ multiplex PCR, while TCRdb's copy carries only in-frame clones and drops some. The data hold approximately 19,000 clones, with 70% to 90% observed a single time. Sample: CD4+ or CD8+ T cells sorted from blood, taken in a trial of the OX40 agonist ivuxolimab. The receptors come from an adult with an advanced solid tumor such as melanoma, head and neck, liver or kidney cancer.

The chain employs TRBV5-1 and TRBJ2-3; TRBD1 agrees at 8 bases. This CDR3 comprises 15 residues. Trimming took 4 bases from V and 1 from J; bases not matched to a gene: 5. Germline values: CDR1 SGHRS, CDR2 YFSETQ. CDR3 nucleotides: TGCGCCAGCAGCGGACAGGGTTTAGGCACAGATACGCAGTATTTT. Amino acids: CASSGQGLGTDTQYF.

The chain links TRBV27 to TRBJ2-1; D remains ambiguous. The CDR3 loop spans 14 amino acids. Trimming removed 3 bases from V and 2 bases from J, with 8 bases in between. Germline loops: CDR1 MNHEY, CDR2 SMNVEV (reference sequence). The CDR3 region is CASSLAQTYNEQFF. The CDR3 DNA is TGTGCCAGCAGTTTGGCCCAGACCTACAATGAGCAGTTCTTC.

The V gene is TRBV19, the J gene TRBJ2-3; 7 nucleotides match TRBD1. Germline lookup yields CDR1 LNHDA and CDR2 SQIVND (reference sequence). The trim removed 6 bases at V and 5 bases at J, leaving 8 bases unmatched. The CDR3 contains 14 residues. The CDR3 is CASSWDREIDTQYF. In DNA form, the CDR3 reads TGTGCCAGTAGCTGGGACAGAGAGATAGATACGCAGTATTTT. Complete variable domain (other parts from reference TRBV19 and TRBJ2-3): DGGITQSPKYLFRKEGQNVTLSCEQNLNHDAMYWYRQDPGQGLRLIYYSQIVNDFQKGDIAEGYSVSREKKESFPLTVTSAQKNPTAFYLCASSWDREIDTQYFGPGTRLTVL.

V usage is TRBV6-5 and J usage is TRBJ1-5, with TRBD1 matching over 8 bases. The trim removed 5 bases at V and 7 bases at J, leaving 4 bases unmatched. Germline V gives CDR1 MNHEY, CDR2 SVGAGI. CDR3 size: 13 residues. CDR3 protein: CASSMAGGQPQHF. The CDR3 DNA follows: TGTGCCAGCAGTATGGCAGGGGGCCAGCCCCAGCATTTT.

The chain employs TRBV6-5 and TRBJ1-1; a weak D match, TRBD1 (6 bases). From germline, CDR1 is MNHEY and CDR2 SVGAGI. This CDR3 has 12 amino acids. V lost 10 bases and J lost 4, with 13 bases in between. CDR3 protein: CATIQGSTEAFF. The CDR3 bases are TGTGCCACTATACAGGGCTCCACTGAAGCTTTCTTT.

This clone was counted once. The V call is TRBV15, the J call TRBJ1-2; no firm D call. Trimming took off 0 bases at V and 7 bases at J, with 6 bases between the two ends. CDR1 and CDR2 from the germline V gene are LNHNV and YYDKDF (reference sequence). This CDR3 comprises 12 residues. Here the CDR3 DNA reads TGTGCCACCAGCAGAGAAAGGGTTGGCTACACCTTC. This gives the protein CATSRERVGYTF.

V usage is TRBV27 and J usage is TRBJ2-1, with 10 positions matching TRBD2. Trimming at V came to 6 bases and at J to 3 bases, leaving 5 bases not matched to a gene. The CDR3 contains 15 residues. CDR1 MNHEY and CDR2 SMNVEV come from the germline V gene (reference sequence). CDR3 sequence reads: CASRVLAGSYNEQFF. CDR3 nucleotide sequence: TGTGCCAGCAGGGTACTAGCGGGAAGCTACAATGAGCAGTTCTTC.

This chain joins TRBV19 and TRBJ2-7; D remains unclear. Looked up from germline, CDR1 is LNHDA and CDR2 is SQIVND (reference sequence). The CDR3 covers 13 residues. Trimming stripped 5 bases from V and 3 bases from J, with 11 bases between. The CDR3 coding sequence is TGTGCCAGTAGTCCGGCAGTCCTCTACGAGCAGTACTTC. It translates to CASSPAVLYEQYF. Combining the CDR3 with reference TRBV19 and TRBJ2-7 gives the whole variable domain DGGITQSPKYLFRKEGQNVTLSCEQNLNHDAMYWYRQDPGQGLRLIYYSQIVNDFQKGDIAEGYSVSREKKESFPLTVTSAQKNPTAFYLCASSPAVLYEQYFGPGTRLTVT.

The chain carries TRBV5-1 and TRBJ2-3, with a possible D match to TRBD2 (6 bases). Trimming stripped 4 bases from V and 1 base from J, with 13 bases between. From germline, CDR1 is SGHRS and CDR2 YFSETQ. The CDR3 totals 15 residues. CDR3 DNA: TGCGCCAGCAGCCAGGACGGCGGGGGCACAGATACGCAGTATTTT. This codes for CASSQDGGGTDTQYF.

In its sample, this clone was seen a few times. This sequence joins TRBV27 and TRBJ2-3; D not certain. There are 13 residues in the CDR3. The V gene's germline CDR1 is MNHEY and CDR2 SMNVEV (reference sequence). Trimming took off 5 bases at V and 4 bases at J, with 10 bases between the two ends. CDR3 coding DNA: TGTGCCAGCAGTATGGGGTTGGCAGATACGCAGTATTTT. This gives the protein CASSMGLADTQYF.

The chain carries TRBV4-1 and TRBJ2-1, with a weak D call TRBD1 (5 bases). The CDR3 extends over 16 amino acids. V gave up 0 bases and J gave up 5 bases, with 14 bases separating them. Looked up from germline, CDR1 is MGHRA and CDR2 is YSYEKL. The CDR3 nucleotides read TGCGCCAGCAGCCAAGATCGGGCAGGGTGGGACAATGAGCAGTTCTTC. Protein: CASSQDRAGWDNEQFF.

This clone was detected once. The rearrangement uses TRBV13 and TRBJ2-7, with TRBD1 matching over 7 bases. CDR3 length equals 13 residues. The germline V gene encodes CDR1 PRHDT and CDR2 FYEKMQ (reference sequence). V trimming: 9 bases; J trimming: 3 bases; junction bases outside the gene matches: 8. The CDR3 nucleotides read TGTGCCAGTAGGGGACAGTACGACTACGAGCAGTACTTC. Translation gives CASRGQYDYEQYF.

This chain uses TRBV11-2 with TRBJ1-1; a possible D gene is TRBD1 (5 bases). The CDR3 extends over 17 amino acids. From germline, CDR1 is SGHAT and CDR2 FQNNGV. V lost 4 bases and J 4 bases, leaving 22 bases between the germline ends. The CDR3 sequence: CASSSSFRGPRGTEAFF. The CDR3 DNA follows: TGTGCCAGCAGCTCTAGCTTTCGGGGACCGAGGGGCACTGAAGCTTTCTTT.

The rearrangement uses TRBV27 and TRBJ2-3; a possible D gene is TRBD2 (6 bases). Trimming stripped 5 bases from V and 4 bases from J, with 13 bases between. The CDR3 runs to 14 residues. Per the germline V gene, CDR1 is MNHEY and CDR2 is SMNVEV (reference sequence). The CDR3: CASSPLAGSDTQYF. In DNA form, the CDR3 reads TGTGCCAGCAGTCCCCTCGCGGGATCAGATACGCAGTATTTT.

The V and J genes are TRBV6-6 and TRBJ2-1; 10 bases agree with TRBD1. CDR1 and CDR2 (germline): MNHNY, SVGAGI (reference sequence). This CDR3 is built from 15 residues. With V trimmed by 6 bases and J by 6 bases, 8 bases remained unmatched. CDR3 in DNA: TGTGCCAGCAGCCCCCGACAGGGGGCCTTCAATGAGCAGTTCTTC. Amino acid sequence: CASSPRQGAFNEQFF.

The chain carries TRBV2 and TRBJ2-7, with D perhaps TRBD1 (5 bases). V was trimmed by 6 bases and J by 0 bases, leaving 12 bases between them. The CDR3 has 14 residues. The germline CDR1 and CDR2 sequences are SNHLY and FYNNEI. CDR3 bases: TGTGCCAGCAGCCCGACAGAGCCCTCCTACGAGCAGTACTTC. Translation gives CASSPTEPSYEQYF.

The DNA for the CDR3 is TGTGCCAGCAGCACCGGACTAGCGGCTAGGGAGCAGTACTTC. Protein product: CASSTGLAAREQYF. The chain joins TRBV9 to TRBJ2-7; TRBD2 matches at 10 bases. Germline CDR1 and CDR2: SGDLS and YYNGEE. Losses at the gene ends were 4 bases for V and 7 bases for J; bases not matched to a gene: 8. CDR3 length: 14 residues.

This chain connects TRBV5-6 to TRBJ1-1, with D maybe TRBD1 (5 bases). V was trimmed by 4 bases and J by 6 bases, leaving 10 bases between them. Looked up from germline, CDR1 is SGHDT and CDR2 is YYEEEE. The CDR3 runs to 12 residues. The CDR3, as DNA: TGTGCCAGCAGCGCCGACAGTTCTGAAGCTTTCTTT. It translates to CASSADSSEAFF.

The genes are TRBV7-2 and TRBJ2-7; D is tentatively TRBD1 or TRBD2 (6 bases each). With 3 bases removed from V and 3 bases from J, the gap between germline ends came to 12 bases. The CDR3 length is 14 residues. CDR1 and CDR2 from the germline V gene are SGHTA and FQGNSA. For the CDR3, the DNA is TGTGCCAGCAGCTTTGCGGAGGGGGTCTACGAGCAGTACTTC. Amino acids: CASSFAEGVYEQYF.

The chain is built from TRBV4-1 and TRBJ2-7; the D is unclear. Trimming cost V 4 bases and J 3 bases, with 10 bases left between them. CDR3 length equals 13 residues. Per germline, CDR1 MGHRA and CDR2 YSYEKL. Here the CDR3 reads CASSPRVDYEQYF. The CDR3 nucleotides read TGCGCCAGCAGCCCCCGGGTGGACTACGAGCAGTACTTC.

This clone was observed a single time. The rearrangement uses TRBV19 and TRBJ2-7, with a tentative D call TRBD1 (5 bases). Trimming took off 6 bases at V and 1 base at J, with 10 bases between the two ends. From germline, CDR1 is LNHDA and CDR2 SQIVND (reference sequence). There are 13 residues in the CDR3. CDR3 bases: TGTGCCAGTAGATCAGGGATGTCCTACGAGCAGTACTTC. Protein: CASRSGMSYEQYF.

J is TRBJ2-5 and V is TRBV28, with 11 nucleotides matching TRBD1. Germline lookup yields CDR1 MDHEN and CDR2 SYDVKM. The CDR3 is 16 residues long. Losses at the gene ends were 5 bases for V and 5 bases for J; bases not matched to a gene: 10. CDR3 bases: TGTGCCAGCAGTGCCGGACAGGGGGCAGTATGGGAGACCCAGTACTTC. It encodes CASSAGQGAVWETQYF.

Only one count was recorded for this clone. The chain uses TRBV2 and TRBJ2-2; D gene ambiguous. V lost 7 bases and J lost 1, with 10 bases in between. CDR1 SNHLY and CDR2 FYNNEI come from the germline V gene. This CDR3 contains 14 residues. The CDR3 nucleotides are TGTGCCAGCATAGAAAGGTTGAACACCGGGGAGCTGTTTTTT. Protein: CASIERLNTGELFF.

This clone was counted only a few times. For the CDR3, the DNA is TGTGCCAGCAGTTTTTCCTCGAGCTCCTACAATGAGCAGTTCTTC. This gives the protein CASSFSSSSYNEQFF. The V call is TRBV27, the J call TRBJ2-1; D unresolved. Trimming took off 3 bases at V and 0 bases at J, with 9 bases between the two ends. Germline values: CDR1 MNHEY, CDR2 SMNVEV (reference sequence). There are 15 residues in the CDR3.

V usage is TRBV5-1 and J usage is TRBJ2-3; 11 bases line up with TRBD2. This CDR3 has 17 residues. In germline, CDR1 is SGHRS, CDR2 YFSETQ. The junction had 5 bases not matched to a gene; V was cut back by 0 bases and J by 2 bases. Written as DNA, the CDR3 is TGCGCCAGCAGCTTGGGATTGACTAGCGGGATCACAGATACGCAGTATTTT. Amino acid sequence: CASSLGLTSGITDTQYF.

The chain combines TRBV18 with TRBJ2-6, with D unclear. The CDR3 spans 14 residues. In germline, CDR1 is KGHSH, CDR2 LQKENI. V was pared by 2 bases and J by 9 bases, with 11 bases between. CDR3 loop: CASSPSQKGNVLTF. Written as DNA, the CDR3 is TGTGCCAGCTCACCATCCCAGAAGGGCAACGTCCTGACTTTC.

The CDR3 DNA is TGCAGCGTTGAAGGAACAGGGCATCGCACAGATACGCAGTATTTT. This codes for CSVEGTGHRTDTQYF. The genes are TRBV29-1 and TRBJ2-3, with a weak D call TRBD1 (6 bases). From germline, CDR1 is SQVTM and CDR2 ANQGSEA. This CDR3 region has 15 residues. Deletions cut 1 base from V and 1 base from J, with 12 bases between.

CDR3: CASRGLADLSYEQYF. CDR3 in DNA: TGTGCCAGCAGGGGACTAGCGGATCTCTCCTACGAGCAGTACTTC. The chain couples TRBV6-5 to TRBJ2-7; TRBD2 matches 11 bases. The CDR3 extends over 15 amino acids. V gave up 6 bases and J gave up 0 bases; unmatched junction bases: 4. Germline CDR1 and CDR2: MNHEY and SVGAGI.

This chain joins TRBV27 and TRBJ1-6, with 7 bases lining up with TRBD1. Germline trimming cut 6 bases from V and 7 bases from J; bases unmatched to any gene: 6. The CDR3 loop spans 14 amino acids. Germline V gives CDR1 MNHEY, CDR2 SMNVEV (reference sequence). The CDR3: CASSPTGANSPLHF. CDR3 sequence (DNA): TGTGCCAGCAGCCCTACAGGGGCAAATTCACCCCTCCACTTT.

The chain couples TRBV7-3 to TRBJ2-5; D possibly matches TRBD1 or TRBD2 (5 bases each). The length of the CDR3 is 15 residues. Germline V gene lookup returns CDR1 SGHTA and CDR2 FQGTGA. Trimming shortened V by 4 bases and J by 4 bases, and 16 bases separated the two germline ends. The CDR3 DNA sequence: TGTGCCAGCAGCTCCACCGGGACCTGGGGAGAGACCCAGTACTTC. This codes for CASSSTGTWGETQYF.